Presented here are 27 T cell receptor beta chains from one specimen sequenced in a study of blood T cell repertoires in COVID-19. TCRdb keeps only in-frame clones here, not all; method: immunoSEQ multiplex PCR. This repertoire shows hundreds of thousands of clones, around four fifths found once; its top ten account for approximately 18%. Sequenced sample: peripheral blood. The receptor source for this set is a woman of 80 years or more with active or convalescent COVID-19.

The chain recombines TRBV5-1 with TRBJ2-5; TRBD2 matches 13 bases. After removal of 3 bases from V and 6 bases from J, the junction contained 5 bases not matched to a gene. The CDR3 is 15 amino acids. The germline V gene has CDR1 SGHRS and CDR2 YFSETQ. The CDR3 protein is CASSWGLAGRKTQYF. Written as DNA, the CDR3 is TGCGCCAGCAGCTGGGGACTAGCGGGGAGGAAGACCCAGTACTTC.

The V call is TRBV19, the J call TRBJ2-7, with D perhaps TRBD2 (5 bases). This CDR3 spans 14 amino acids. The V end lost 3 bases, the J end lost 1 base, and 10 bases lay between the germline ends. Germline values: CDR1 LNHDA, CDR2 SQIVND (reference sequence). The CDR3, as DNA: TGTGCCAGTAGTATCCGGGATGGTTCCTACGAGCAGTACTTC. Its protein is CASSIRDGSYEQYF.

As DNA, the CDR3 is TGTGCCAGCTCACTACAGGGGGCAATCTATGGCTACACCTTC. It codes for CASSLQGAIYGYTF. This rearrangement joins TRBV18 to TRBJ1-2, with TRBD1 identical over 9 bases. With 4 bases clipped from V and 4 bases from J, the junction kept 4 bases outside the gene matches. Germline assignment: CDR1 KGHSH and CDR2 LQKENI. This CDR3 is built from 14 residues.

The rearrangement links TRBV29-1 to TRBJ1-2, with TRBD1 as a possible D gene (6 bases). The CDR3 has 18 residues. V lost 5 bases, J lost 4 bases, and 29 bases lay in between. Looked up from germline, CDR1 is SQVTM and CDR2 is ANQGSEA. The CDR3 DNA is TGCAGCGTTCCCGGAGGGAGGGGGTCCCTAACGGCCCCCTATGGCTACACCTTC. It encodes CSVPGGRGSLTAPYGYTF.

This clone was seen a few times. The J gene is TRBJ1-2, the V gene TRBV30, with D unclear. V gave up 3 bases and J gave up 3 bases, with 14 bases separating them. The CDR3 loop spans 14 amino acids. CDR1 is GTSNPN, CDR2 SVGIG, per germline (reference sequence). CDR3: CAWSQGYEDYGYTF. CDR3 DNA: TGTGCCTGGAGCCAAGGTTATGAGGACTATGGCTACACCTTC.

CDR3 nucleotide sequence: TGTGCCAGCTCACCACCCTCCGCGGTTGCGCAGTATTTT. It translates to CASSPPSAVAQYF. The chain combines TRBV18 with TRBJ2-3; no definite D call. The CDR3 contains 13 residues. Trimming stripped 0 bases from V and 10 bases from J, with 11 bases between. Per germline, CDR1 KGHSH and CDR2 LQKENI.

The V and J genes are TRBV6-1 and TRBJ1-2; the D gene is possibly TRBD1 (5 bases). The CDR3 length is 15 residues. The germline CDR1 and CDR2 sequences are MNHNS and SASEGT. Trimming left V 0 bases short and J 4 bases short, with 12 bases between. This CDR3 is CASSEAEGPSYGYTF. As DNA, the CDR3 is TGTGCCAGCAGTGAAGCGGAGGGGCCTTCCTATGGCTACACCTTC.

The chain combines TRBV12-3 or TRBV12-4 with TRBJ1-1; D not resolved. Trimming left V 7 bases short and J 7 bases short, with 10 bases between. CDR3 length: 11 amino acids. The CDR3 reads CASNSLLEAFF. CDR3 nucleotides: TGTGCCAGCAATAGCCTCCTTGAAGCTTTCTTT.

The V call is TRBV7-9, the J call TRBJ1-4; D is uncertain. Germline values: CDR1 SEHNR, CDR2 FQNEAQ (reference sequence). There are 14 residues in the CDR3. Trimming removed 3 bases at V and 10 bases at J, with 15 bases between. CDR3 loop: CASSLAGPDAKLFF. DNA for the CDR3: TGTGCCAGCAGCTTGGCAGGTCCCGACGCAAAACTGTTTTTT. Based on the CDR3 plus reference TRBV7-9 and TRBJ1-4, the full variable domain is DTGVSQNPRHKITKRGQNVTFRCDPISEHNRLYWYRQTLGQGPEFLTYFQNEAQLEKSRLLSDRFSAERPKGSFSTLEIQRTEQGDSAMYLCASSLAGPDAKLFFGSGTQLSVL.

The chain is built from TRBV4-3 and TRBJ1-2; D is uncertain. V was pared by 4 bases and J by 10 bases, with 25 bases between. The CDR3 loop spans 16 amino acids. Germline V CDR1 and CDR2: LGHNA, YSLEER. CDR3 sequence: CASSPRNTPGTLDYTF. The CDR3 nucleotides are TGCGCCAGCAGCCCCAGGAACACCCCAGGAACCCTGGACTACACCTTC.

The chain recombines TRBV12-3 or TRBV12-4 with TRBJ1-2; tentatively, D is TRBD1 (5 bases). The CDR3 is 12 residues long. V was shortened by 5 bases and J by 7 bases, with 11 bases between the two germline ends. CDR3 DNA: TGTGCCAGCAGTCAGGGTCCTCGTGGCTACACCTTC. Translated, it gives CASSQGPRGYTF.

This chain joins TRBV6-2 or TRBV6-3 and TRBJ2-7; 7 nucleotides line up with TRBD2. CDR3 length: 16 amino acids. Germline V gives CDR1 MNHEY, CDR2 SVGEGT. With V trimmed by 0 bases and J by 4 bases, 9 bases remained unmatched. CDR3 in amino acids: CASSYSTRAGFYEQYF. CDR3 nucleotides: TGTGCCAGCAGTTACTCGACCCGAGCGGGATTTTACGAGCAGTACTTC.

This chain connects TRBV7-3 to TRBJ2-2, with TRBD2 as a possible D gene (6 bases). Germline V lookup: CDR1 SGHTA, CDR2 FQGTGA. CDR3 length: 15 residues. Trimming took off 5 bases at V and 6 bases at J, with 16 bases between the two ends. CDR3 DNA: TGTGCCAGCAGCCGGAGCGGGCGGGGCGCCGGGGAGCTGTTTTTT. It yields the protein CASSRSGRGAGELFF.

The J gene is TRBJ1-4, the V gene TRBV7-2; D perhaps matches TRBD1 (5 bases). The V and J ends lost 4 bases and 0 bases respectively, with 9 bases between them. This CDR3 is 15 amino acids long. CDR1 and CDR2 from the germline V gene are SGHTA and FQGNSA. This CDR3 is CASSSGLATNEKLFF. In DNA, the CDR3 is TGTGCCAGCAGCTCAGGGCTTGCAACTAATGAAAAACTGTTTTTT.

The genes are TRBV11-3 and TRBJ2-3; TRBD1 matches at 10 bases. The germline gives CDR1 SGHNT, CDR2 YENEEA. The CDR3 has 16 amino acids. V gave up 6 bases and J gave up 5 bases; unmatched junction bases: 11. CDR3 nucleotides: TGTGCCAGCAGTCCCGGGACAGGGGTTGATGGAGATACGCAGTATTTT. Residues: CASSPGTGVDGDTQYF.

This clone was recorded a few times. The DNA of the CDR3 is TGCAGCGTTGAAGACCTGACAGGGCTGGATTACGAGCAGTACTTC. This codes for CSVEDLTGLDYEQYF. The gene calls are TRBV29-1 and TRBJ2-7, with 7 bases identical to TRBD1. V shed 0 bases and J 4 bases; nucleotides not matched to a gene: 9. The germline gives CDR1 SQVTM, CDR2 ANQGSEA. The CDR3 contains 15 residues.

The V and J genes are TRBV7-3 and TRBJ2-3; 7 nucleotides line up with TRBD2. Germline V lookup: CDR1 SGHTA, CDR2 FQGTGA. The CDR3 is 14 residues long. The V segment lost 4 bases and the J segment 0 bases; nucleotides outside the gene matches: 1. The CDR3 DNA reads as TGTGCCAGCAGCTCAGCGGGAAGCACAGATACGCAGTATTTT. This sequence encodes CASSSAGSTDTQYF.

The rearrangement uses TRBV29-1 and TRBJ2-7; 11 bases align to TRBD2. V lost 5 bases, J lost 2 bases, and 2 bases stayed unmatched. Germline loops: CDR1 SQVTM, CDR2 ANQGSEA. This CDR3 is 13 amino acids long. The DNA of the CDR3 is TGCAGCGTTAAACTAGCGGGGGCCTACGAGCAGTACTTC. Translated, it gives CSVKLAGAYEQYF.

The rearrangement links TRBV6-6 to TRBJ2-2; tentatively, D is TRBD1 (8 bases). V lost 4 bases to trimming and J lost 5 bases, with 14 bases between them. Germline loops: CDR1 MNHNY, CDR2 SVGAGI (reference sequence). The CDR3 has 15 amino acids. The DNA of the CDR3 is TGTGCCAGCAGTTCCTCACAGGGGGGGACCGGGGAGCTGTTTTTT. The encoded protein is CASSSSQGGTGELFF.

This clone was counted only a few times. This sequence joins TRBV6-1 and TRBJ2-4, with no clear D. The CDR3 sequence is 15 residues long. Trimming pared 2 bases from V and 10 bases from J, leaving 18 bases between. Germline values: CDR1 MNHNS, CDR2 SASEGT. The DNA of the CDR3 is TGTGCCAGCAGTGAATTAACCGGCGGCCGTGGGATTCAGTACTTC. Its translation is CASSELTGGRGIQYF.

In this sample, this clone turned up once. Written as DNA, the CDR3 is TGTGCCAGCAGCCCGTTTGGCAGCTCTGGAAACACCATATATTTT. As protein: CASSPFGSSGNTIYF. This chain links TRBV3-1 (or the pseudogene TRBV3-2) with TRBJ1-3; no definite D call. This CDR3 spans 15 amino acids. The ends were cut back, 4 bases at V and 0 bases at J, with 10 bases in the middle. Germline CDR1 is LGHDT and CDR2 is YNNKEL (reference sequence).

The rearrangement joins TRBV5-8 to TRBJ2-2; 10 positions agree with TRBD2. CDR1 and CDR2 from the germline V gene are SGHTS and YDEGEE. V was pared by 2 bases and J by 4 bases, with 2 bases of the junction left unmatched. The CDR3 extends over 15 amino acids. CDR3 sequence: CASSLSGRATGELFF. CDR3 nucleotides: TGTGCCAGCAGCTTAAGCGGGAGGGCCACCGGGGAGCTGTTTTTT. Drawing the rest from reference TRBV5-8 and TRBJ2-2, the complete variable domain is EAGVTQSPTHLIKTRGQQATLRCSPISGHTSVYWYQQALGLGLQFLLWYDEGEERNRGNFPPRFSGRQFPNYSSELNVNALELEDSALYLCASSLSGRATGELFFGEGSRLTVL.

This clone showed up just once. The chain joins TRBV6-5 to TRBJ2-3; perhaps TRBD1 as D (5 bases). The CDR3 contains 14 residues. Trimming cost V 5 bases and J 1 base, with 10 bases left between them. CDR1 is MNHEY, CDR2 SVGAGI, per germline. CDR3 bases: TGTGCCAGCAGTATGCAGGGCGGCACAGATACGCAGTATTTT. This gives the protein CASSMQGGTDTQYF.

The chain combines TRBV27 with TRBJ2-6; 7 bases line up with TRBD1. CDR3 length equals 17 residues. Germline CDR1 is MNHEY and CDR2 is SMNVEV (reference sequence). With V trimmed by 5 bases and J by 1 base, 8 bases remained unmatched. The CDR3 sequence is CASSGRDRSSGANVLTF. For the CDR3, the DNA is TGTGCCAGCAGTGGACGGGACAGATCATCTGGGGCCAACGTCCTGACTTTC.

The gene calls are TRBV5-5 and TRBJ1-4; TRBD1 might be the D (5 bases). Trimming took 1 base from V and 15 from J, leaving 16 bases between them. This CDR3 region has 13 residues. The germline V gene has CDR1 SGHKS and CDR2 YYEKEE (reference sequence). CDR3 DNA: TGTGCCAGCAGCTTGTATCCAGGGCTGGGATTGTTTTTT. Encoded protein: CASSLYPGLGLFF.

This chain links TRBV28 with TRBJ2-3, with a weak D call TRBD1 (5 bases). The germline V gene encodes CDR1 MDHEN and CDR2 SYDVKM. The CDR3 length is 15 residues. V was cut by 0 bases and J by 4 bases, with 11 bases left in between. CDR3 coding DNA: TGTGCCAGCAGTTTATGGGGCGCAGGGTCAGATACGCAGTATTTT. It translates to CASSLWGAGSDTQYF.

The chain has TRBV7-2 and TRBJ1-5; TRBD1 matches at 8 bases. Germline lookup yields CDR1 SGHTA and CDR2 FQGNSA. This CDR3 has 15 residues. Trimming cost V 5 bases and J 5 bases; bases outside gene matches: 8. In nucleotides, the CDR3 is TGTGCCAGCAGCCCCGGACAGGGCGGGGATCAGCCCCAGCATTTT. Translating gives CASSPGQGGDQPQHF.